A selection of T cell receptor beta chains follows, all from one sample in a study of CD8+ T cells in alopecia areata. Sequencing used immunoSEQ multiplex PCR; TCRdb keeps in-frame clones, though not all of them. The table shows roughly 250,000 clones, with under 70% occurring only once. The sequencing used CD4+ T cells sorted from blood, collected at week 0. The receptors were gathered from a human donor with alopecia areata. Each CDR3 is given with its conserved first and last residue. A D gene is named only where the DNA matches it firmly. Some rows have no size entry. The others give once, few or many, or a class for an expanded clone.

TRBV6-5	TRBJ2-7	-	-	CASSYSVQITYEQYF	TGTGCCAGCAGTTACTCGGTACAGATCACCTACGAGCAGTACTTC
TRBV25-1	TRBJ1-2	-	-	CASSDRVVRNGYTF	TGTGCCAGCAGTGACAGGGTGGTGAGAAATGGCTACACCTTC
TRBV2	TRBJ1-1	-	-	CASRPNTEAFF	TGTGCCAGCAGGCCCAACACTGAAGCTTTCTTT
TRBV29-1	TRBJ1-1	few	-	CSVTTAMNTEAFF	TGCAGCGTTACAACAGCCATGAACACTGAAGCTTTCTTT
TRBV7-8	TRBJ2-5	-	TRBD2	CASSFSGGATQYF	TGTGCCAGCAGCTTTAGCGGGGGGGCGACCCAGTACTTC
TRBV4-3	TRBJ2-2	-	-	CASSQRGTGELFF	TGCGCCAGCAGCCAAAGAGGGACCGGGGAGCTGTTTTTT
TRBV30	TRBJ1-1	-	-	CAWRVRDGNTEAFF	TGTGCCTGGAGGGTCCGGGACGGGAACACTGAAGCTTTCTTT
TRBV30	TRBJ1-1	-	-	CAWSVSSKTEAFF	TGTGCCTGGAGTGTAAGTAGCAAGACTGAAGCTTTCTTT
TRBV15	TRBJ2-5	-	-	CATSRDRQETQYF	TGTGCCACCAGCAGGGACAGACAAGAGACCCAGTACTTC
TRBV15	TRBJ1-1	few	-	CATSRDRQGTTEAFF	TGTGCCACCAGCAGAGATCGCCAGGGTACCACTGAAGCTTTCTTT
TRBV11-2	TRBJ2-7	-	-	CASSQPPLDEQYF	TGTGCCAGCAGTCAACCCCCCTTAGACGAGCAGTACTTC
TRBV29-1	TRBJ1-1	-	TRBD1	CTTTSGGRAFF	TGCACCACTACCTCAGGGGGTCGAGCTTTCTTT
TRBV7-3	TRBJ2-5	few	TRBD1	CASSRTGDETQYF	TGTGCCAGCAGCCGGACAGGCGATGAGACCCAGTACTTC
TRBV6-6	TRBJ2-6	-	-	CASRQYEPGANVLTF	TGTGCCAGCAGACAGTATGAACCTGGGGCCAACGTCCTGACTTTC
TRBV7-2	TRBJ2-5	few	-	CASSSTGNQETQYF	TGTGCCAGCAGCTCCACAGGGAACCAAGAGACCCAGTACTTC
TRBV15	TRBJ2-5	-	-	CATSRGGLGETQYF	TGTGCCACCAGCAGAGGCGGGTTGGGAGAGACCCAGTACTTC
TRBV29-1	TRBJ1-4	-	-	CSVVGSGVEKLFF	TGCAGCGTTGTGGGGTCAGGGGTTGAAAAACTGTTTTTT
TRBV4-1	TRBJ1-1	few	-	CASSMTAMNTEAFF	TGCGCCAGCAGTATGACAGCCATGAACACTGAAGCTTTCTTT
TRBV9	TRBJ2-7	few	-	CASSVDSVAYEQYF	TGTGCCAGCAGCGTAGATAGCGTCGCCTACGAGCAGTACTTC
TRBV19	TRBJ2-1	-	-	CASSRHNEQFF	TGTGCCAGTAGCCGGCACAATGAGCAGTTCTTC